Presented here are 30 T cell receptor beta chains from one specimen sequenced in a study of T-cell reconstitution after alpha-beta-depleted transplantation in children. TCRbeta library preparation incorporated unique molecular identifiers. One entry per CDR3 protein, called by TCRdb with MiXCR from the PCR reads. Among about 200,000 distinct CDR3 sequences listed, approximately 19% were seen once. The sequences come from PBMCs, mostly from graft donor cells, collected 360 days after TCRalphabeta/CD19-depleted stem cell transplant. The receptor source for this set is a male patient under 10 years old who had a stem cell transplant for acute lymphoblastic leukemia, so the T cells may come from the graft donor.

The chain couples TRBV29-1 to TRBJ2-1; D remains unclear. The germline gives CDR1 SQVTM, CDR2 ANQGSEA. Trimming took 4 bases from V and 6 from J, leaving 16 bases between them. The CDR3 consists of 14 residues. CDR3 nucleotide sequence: TGCAGCGTTGCGAGATTGCTCGCCCCCAATGAGCAGTTCTTC. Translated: CSVARLLAPNEQFF.

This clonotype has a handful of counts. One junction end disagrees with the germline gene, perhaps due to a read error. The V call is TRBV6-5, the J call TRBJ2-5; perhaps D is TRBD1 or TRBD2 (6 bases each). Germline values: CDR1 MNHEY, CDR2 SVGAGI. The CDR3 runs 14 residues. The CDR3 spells CASSYSRGVETQYF. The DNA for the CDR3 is TGTGCCAGCAGCTACTCGAGGGGGGTAGAGACCCAGTACTTC.

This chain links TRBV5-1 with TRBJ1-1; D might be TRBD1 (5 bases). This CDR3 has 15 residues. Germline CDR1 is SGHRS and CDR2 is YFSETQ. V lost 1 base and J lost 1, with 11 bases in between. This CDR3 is CASSLLGGGNTEAFF. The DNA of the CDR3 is TGCGCCAGCAGCTTGTTGGGGGGAGGGAACACTGAAGCTTTCTTT.

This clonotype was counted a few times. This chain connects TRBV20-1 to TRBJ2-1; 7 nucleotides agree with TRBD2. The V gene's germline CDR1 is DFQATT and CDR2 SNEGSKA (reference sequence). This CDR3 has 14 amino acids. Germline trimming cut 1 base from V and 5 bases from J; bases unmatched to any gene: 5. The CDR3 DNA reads TGCAGTGCTAGAGTTCCGGGAGGAGACAATGAGCAGTTCTTC. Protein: CSARVPGGDNEQFF.

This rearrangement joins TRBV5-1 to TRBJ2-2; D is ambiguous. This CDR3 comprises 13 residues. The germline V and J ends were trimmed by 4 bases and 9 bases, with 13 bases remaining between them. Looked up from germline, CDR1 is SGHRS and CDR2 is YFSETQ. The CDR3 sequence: CASSGAPEWELFF. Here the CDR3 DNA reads TGCGCCAGCAGCGGAGCCCCGGAGTGGGAGCTGTTTTTT.

CDR3 sequence reads: CASCRDRGYEQYF. CDR3 in DNA: TGTGCCAGCTGCCGGGACAGGGGCTACGAGCAGTACTTC. The J gene is TRBJ2-7, the V gene TRBV25-1; 10 bases are shared with TRBD1. J gave up 3 bases and V 8 bases, and 4 bases lay outside the gene matches. Germline V gives CDR1 MGHDK, CDR2 SYGVNS. The CDR3 has 13 amino acids.

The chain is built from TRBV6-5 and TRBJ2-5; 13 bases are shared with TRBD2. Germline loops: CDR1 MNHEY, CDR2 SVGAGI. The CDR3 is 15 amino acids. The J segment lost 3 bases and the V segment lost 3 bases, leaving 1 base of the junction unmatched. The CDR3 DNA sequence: TGTGCCAGCAGTTATACTAGCGGGGGGGAAGAGACCCAGTACTTC. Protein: CASSYTSGGEETQYF.

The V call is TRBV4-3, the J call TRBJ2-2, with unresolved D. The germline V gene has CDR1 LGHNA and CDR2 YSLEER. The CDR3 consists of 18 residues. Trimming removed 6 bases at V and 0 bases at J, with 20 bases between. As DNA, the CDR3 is TGCGCCAGCAGTATCGAAGGGCTGTTTCGCGCGAACACCGGGGAGCTGTTTTTT. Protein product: CASSIEGLFRANTGELFF.

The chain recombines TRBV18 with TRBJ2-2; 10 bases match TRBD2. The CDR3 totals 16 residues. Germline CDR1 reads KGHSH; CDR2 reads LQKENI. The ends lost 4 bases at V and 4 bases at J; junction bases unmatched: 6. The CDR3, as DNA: TGTGCCAGCTCACAAGGGACTAGCGATAGCACCGGGGAGCTGTTTTTT. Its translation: CASSQGTSDSTGELFF.

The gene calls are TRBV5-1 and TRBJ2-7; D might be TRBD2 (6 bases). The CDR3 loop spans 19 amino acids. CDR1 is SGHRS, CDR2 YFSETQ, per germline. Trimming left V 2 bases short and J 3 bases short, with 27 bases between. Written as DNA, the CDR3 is TGCGCCAGCAGCTTCCGAGGCCGGGAGAGGGCTCTGAATTTCTACGAGCAGTACTTC. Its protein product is CASSFRGRERALNFYEQYF.

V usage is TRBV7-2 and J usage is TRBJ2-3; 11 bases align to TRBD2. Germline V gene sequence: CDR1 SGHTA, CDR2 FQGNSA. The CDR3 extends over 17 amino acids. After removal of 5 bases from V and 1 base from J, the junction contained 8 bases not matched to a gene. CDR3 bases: TGTGCCAGCAGCCCCGCCCCACTAGCGGGGGGCACAGATACGCAGTATTTT. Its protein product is CASSPAPLAGGTDTQYF.

The CDR3 protein is CASSLRLAGVKNEQFF. CDR3 nucleotide sequence: TGCGCCAGCAGCTTACGACTAGCGGGAGTCAAGAATGAGCAGTTCTTC. V usage is TRBV4-1 and J usage is TRBJ2-1, with 12 bases identical to TRBD2. The CDR3 length is 16 residues. Trimming took 5 bases from V and 7 from J; bases not matched to a gene: 9. Germline CDR1 is MGHRA and CDR2 is YSYEKL.

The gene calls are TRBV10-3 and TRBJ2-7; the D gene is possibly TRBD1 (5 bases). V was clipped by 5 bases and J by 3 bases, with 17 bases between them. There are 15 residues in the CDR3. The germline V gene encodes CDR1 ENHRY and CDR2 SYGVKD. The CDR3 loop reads CAISPPLDKVYEQYF. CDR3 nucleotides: TGTGCCATCAGTCCACCTCTGGACAAGGTCTACGAGCAGTACTTC.

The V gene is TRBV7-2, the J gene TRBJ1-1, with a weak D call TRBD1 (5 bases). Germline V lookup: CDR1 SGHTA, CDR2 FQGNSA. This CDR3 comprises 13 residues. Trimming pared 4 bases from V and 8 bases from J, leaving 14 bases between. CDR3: CASSSGWAGEAFF. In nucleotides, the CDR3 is TGTGCCAGCAGCTCTGGGTGGGCAGGGGAAGCTTTCTTT.

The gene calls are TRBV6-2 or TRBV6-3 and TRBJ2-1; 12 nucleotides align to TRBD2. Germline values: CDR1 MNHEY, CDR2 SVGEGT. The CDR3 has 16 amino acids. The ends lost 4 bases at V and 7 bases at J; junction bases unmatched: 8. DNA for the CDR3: TGTGCCAGCAGTTCCCAACCTAGCGGGGGGGGAAATGAGCAGTTCTTC. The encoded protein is CASSSQPSGGGNEQFF.

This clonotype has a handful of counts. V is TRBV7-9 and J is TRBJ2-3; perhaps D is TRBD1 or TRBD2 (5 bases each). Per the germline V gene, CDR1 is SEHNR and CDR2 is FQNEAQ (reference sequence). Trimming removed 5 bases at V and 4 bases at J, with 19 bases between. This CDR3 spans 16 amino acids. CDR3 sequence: CASSPRGQGSADTQYF. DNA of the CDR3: TGTGCCAGCAGCCCCCGGGGCCAGGGCTCGGCAGATACGCAGTATTTT.

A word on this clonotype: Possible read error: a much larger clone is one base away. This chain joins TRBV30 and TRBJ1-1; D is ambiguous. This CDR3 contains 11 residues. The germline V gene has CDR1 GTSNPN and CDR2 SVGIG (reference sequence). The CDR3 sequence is CGWSARVQAFF. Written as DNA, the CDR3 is TGTGGCTGGAGTGCGAGGGTTCAAGCTTTCTTT.

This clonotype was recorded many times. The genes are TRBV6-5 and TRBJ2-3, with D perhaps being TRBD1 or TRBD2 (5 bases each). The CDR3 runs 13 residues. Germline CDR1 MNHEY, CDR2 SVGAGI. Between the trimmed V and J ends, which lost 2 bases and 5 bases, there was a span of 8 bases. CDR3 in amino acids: CASSYGAGDTQYF. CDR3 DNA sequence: TGTGCCAGCAGTTACGGGGCGGGAGATACGCAGTATTTT.

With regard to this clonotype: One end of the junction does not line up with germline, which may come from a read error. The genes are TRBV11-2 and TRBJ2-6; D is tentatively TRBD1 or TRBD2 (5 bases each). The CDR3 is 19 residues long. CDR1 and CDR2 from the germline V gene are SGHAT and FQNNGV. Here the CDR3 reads CASSLVQGGGYSGANVLTF. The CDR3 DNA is TGTGCCAGCAGCTTAGTTCAGGGTGGGGGATACTCTGGGGCCAACGTCTTGACTTTC.

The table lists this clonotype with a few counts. The CDR3 sequence: CASSLAGTSSSYEQYF. CDR3 nucleotides: TGCGCCAGCAGCTTGGCCGGGACGTCTAGCTCCTACGAGCAGTACTTC. The V gene is TRBV5-1, the J gene TRBJ2-7, with D perhaps matching TRBD1 or TRBD2 (5 bases each). In germline, CDR1 is SGHRS, CDR2 YFSETQ. With 0 bases removed from V and 0 bases from J, the gap between germline ends came to 13 bases. The length of the CDR3 is 16 residues.

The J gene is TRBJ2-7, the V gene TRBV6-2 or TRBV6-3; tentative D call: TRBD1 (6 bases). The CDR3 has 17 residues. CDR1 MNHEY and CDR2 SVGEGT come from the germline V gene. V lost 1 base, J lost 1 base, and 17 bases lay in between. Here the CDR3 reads CASSYLRSGDKSYEQYF. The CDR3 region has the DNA TGTGCCAGCAGTTACTTAAGGTCCGGGGACAAATCCTACGAGCAGTACTTC.

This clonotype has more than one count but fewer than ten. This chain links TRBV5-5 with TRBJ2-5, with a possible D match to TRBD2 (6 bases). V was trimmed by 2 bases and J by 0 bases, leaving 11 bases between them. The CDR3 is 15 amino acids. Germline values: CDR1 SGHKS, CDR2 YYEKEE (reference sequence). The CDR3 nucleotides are TGTGCCAGCAGCTTCGGAGGGCCTGACCAAGAGACCCAGTACTTC. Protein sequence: CASSFGGPDQETQYF.

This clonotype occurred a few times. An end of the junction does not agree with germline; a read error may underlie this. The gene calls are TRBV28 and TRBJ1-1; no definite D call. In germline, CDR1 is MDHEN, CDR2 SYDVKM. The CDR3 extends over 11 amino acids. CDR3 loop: CASKVNTEAFF. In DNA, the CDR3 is TGTGCCAGCAAGGTGAATACTGAAGCTTTCTTT. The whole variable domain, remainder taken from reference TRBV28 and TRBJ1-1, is DVKVTQSSRYLVKRTGEKVFLECVQDMDHENMFWYRQDPGLGLRLIYFSYDVKMKEKGDIPEGYSVSREKKERFSLILESASTNQTSMYLCASKVNTEAFFGQGTRLTVV.

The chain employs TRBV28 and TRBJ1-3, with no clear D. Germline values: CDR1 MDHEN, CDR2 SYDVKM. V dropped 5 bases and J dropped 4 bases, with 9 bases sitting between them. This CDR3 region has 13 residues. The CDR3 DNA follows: TGTGCCAGCAGTCCCCCGGGGGGAAACACCATATATTTT. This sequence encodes CASSPPGGNTIYF.

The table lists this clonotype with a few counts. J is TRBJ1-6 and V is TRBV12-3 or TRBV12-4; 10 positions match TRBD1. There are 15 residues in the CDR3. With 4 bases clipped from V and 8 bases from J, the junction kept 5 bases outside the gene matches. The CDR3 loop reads CASSSWGQGYSPLHF. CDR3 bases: TGTGCCAGCAGTTCGTGGGGACAGGGGTATTCACCCCTCCACTTT.

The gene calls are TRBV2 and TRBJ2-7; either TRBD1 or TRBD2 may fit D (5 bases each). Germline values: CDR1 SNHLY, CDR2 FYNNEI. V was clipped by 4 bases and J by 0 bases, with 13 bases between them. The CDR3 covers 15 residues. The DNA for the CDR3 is TGTGCCAGCAGTGTGAGGCCAGGGAGCTCCTACGAGCAGTACTTC. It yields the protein CASSVRPGSSYEQYF.

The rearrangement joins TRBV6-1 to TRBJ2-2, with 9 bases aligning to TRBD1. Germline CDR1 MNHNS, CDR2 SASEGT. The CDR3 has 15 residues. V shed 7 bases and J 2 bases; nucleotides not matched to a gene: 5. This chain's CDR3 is CASTSGQGNTGELFF. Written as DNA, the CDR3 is TGTGCCAGCACCTCGGGACAGGGAAACACCGGGGAGCTGTTTTTT.

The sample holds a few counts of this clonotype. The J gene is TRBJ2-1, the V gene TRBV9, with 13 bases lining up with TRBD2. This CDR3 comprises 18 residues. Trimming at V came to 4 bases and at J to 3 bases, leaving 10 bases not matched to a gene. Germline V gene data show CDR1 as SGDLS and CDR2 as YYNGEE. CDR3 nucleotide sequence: TGTGCCAGCAGCTCCCATGGACTAGCGGGGGTAGTCTACAATGAGCAGTTCTTC. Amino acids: CASSSHGLAGVVYNEQFF.

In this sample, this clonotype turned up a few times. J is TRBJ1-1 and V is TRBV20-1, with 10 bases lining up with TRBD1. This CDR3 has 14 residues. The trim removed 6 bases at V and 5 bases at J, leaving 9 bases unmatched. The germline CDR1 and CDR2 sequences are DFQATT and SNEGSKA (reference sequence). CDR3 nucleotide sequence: TGCAGTGCCAGGACAGGGGGGGGCCGAACTGAAGCTTTCTTT. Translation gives CSARTGGGRTEAFF.

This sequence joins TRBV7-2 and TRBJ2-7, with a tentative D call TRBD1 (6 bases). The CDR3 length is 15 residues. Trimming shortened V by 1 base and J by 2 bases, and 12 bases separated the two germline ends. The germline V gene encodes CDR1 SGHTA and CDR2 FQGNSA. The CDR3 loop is CASSLEGGIPYEQYF. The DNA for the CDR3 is TGTGCCAGCAGCTTAGAAGGGGGAATCCCCTACGAGCAGTACTTC. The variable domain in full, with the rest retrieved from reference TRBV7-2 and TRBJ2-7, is GAGVSQSPSNKVTEKGKDVELRCDPISGHTALYWYRQSLGQGLEFLIYFQGNSAPDKSGLPSDRFSAERTGGSVSTLTIQRTQQEDSAVYLCASSLEGGIPYEQYFGPGTRLTVT.